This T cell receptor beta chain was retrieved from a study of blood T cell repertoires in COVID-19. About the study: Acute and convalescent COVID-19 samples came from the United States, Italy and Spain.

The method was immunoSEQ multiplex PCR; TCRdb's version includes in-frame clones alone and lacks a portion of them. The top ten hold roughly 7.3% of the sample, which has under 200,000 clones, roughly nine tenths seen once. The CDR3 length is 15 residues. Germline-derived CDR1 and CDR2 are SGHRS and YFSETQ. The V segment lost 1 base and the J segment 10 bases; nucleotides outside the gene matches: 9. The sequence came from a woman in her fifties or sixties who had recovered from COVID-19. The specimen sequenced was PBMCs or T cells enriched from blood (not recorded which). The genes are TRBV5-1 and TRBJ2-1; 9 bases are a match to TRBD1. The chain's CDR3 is CASSLSGQGFREQFF. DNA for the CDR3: TGCGCCAGCAGCTTGTCGGGACAGGGTTTTAGGGAGCAGTTCTTC.